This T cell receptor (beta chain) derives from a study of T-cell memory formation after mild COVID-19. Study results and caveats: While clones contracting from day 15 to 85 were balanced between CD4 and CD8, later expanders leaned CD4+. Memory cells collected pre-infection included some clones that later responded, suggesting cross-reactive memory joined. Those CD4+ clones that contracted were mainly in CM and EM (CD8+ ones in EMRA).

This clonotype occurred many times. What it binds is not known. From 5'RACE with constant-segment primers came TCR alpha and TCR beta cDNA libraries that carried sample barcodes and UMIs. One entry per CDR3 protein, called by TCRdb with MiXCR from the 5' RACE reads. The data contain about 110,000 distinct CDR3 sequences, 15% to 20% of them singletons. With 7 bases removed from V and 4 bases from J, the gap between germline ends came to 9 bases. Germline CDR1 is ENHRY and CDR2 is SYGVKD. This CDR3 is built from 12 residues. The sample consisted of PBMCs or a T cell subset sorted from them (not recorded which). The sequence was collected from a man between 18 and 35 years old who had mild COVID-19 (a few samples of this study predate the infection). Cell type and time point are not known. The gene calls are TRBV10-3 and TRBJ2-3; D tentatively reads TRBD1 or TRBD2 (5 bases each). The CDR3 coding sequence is TGTGCCATCATGGGGGTTGCAGATACGCAGTATTTT. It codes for CAIMGVADTQYF.